This TCR beta chain was found in a study of cytomegalovirus exposure and HLA in healthy donors. Background on the study: Ancestry clustering placed 81% of about 400 genotyped donors in the Caucasian-associated cluster. Study-wide findings and caveats: Reported findings show TCR beta sequences accurately forecast HLA-A and HLA-B alleles in most subjects.

With regard to this clone: Its target is not known.

PCR was performed using 60 Vbeta and 13 Jbeta primers. Profiling relied on immunoSEQ multiplex PCR, and the TCRdb table lists in-frame clones only, not all of them. In the table there are tens of thousands of clones, around two thirds of which are singletons. The V and J ends lost 1 base and 3 bases respectively, with 11 bases between them. The CDR3 sequence is 15 residues long. Germline-derived CDR1 and CDR2 are LGHNA and YNFKEQ. This receptor was taken from a woman aged 50 to 65 in good health and CMV-seropositive. The sample taken for sequencing was PBMCs. V and J are TRBV4-2 and TRBJ2-3; D is perhaps TRBD2 (5 bases). The CDR3 spells CASSQVTLATDTQYF. DNA of the CDR3: TGTGCCAGCAGCCAAGTAACGCTAGCAACAGATACGCAGTATTTT.